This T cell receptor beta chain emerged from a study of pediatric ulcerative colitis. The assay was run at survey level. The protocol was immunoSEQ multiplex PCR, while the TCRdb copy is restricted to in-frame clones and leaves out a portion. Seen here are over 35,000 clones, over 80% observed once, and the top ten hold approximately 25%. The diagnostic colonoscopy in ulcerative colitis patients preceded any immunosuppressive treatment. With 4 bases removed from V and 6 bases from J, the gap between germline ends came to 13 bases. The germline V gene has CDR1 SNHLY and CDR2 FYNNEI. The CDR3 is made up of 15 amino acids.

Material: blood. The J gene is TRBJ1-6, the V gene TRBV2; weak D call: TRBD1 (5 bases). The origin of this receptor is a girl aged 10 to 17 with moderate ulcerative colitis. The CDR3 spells CASSVGGGPNSPLHF. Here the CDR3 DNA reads TGTGCCAGCAGTGTTGGGGGAGGACCTAATTCACCCCTCCACTTT.